The clone carrying this T cell receptor (beta chain) has at least ten counts. Other DNA sequences of this sample code for an identical CDR3. This sample was included in a study of metastatic and nonmetastatic thyroid tumors. Each patient came to thyroid surgery without any prior treatment (of any kind). The CDR3 loop spans 14 amino acids. The germline V and J ends were trimmed by 2 bases and 2 bases, with 8 bases remaining between them. The V gene's germline CDR1 is MRHNA and CDR2 SNTAGT. TCRdb used MiXCR to call clones anew from the PCR reads. This table has some 25,000 clones, less than 25% appearing once.

The source is a female donor with papillary thyroid cancer or a benign thyroid nodule (not recorded which). Some clones in this sample may be carry-over from other donors' samples. Sequenced material: blood. V and J are TRBV6-4 and TRBJ2-3, with D perhaps TRBD2 (5 bases). The CDR3 loop is CASSDRGVTDTQYF. DNA for the CDR3: TGTGCCAGCAGTGACCGGGGAGTCACAGATACGCAGTATTTT.